This T cell receptor (beta chain) was observed in a study of blood T cells in healthy people across ages. General study results and limits: In older individuals, TCR beta diversity per million T cells was lower, falling roughly linearly with age.

This clonotype was detected only a few times. Its antigen is not known. CDR3 length equals 14 residues. V was trimmed by 0 bases and J by 4 bases, leaving 6 bases between them. The germline V gene has CDR1 SGHTA and CDR2 FQGNSA. Together with a sample-barcoded 5' primer, a J-beta primer mix was included in a second PCR lasting about 7 to 11 cycles. The yield of each sample was at least 2.5 million CDR3-containing paired-end reads. Via MiXCR, TCRdb re-called the 5' RACE reads, giving one row per CDR3 protein. The sample has more than 650,000 distinct CDR3 sequences; about 24% are singletons. Healthy Caucasian individuals from Russia aged about 6 to 90 were enrolled as donors.

Sample: blood. The genes are TRBV7-2 and TRBJ2-2; no clear D. This TCR was sampled from a man in his 70s in good health. The CDR3 loop reads CASSLAGPTGELFF. The CDR3 DNA sequence: TGTGCCAGCAGCTTAGCAGGGCCCACCGGGGAGCTGTTTTTT.